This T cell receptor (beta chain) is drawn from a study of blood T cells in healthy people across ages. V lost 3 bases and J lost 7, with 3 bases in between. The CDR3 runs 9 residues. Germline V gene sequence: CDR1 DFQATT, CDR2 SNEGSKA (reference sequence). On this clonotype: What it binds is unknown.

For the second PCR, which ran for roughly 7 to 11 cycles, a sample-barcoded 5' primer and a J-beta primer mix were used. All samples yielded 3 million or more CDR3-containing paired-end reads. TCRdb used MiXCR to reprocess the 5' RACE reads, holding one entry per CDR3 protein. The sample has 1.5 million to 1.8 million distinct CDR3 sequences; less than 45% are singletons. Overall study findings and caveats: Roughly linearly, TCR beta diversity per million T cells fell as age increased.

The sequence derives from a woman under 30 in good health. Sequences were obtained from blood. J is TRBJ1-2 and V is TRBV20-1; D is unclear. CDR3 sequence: CSARSGYTF. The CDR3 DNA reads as TGCAGTGCTAGGTCTGGCTACACCTTC.